Shown below are 17 T cell receptor beta chains from a single sample sequenced in a study of blood T cell repertoires in COVID-19. Profiling relied on immunoSEQ multiplex PCR, and the TCRdb table lists in-frame clones only, not all of them. The sample has around 12,000 clones; 70% to 90% are singletons. Material: peripheral blood. These receptors were obtained from a woman aged 60-75 years with active COVID-19.

The chain recombines TRBV29-1 with TRBJ2-1; no clear D. Germline V gene data show CDR1 as SQVTM and CDR2 as ANQGSEA. The V gene lost 3 bases and the J gene lost 4 bases, with 13 bases spanning the gap. The CDR3 is 14 residues long. CDR3 in DNA: TGCAGCGTTGACCCCCAACGAGGATACAATGAGCAGTTCTTC. Amino acids: CSVDPQRGYNEQFF.

This rearrangement joins TRBV7-8 to TRBJ1-3, with D maybe TRBD1 (6 bases). Germline CDR1 reads SGHVS; CDR2 reads FQNEAQ. The V and J ends lost 0 bases and 2 bases respectively, with 11 bases between them. The CDR3 totals 16 residues. CDR3 bases: TGTGCCAGCAGCTTAGCCCCGGGGGGCGCTGGAAACACCATATATTTT. This translates into CASSLAPGGAGNTIYF.

The chain couples TRBV19 to TRBJ2-5, with TRBD2 matching over 8 bases. This CDR3 is built from 14 residues. V was pared by 6 bases and J by 1 base, with 4 bases of the junction left unmatched. Germline V lookup: CDR1 LNHDA, CDR2 SQIVND (reference sequence). The CDR3 here is CASRERGFQETQYF. The CDR3 region has the DNA TGTGCCAGTAGAGAGCGGGGGTTCCAAGAGACCCAGTACTTC.

The J gene is TRBJ2-1, the V gene TRBV28, with 7 bases aligning to TRBD2. Germline V CDR1 and CDR2: MDHEN, SYDVKM. CDR3 length: 15 amino acids. V gave up 8 bases and J gave up 4 bases; unmatched junction bases: 11. The CDR3 DNA sequence: TGTGCCAGCCCCCCGGGGAGGGGTATGTACAATGAGCAGTTCTTC. Translation gives CASPPGRGMYNEQFF.

This clone was picked up a small number of times. The chain employs TRBV7-9 and TRBJ2-2; D is unresolved. V shed 3 bases and J shed 0 bases, with 5 bases lying between them. The CDR3 spans 14 residues. Germline V gives CDR1 SEHNR, CDR2 FQNEAQ (reference sequence). The CDR3 coding sequence is TGTGCCAGCAGCTTCGGTGCGAACACCGGGGAGCTGTTTTTT. Translating gives CASSFGANTGELFF.

The chain joins TRBV7-9 to TRBJ2-5; 9 bases align to TRBD1. With 1 base clipped from V and 1 base from J, the junction kept 4 bases outside the gene matches. The CDR3 extends over 16 amino acids. Germline V gene sequence: CDR1 SEHNR, CDR2 FQNEAQ (reference sequence). CDR3 loop: CASSLEGTGIQETQYF. DNA of the CDR3: TGTGCCAGCAGCTTAGAAGGGACAGGGATCCAAGAGACCCAGTACTTC.

The rearrangement joins TRBV5-5 to TRBJ1-1; D gene ambiguous. The germline V gene has CDR1 SGHKS and CDR2 YYEKEE (reference sequence). The CDR3 loop spans 13 amino acids. The ends were cut back, 4 bases at V and 5 bases at J, with 12 bases in the middle. CDR3 residues: CASSPGGGTEAFF. Written as DNA, the CDR3 is TGTGCCAGCAGCCCTGGAGGTGGAACTGAAGCTTTCTTT.

V gene TRBV30 combines with J gene TRBJ1-2; D unclear. The V end lost 2 bases, the J end lost 8 bases, and 15 bases lay between the germline ends. The CDR3 is 13 residues long. Germline CDR1 GTSNPN, CDR2 SVGIG (reference sequence). CDR3 region: CAWSPPSVQGYTF. The CDR3 DNA reads TGTGCCTGGAGTCCCCCCTCGGTGCAAGGCTACACCTTC.

The chain carries TRBV4-1 and TRBJ2-1; 8 bases line up with TRBD2. The CDR3 loop spans 20 amino acids. The germline V gene has CDR1 MGHRA and CDR2 YSYEKL. J gave up 5 bases and V 1 base, and 19 bases lay outside the gene matches. The CDR3 DNA sequence: TGCGCCAGCAGCCAAGGTAGCGGACTACCCGGGACTAGTAAGGACAATGAGCAGTTCTTC. It codes for CASSQGSGLPGTSKDNEQFF.

The CDR3 DNA reads as TGTGCCAGCAGCTACGGAAGGGGGCAGTCCCGCGAGCAGTACTTC. This encodes CASSYGRGQSREQYF. This chain links TRBV7-6 with TRBJ2-7; TRBD1 matches 7 bases. The CDR3 has 15 residues. With V trimmed by 4 bases and J by 6 bases, 12 bases remained unmatched. In germline, CDR1 is SGHVS, CDR2 FNYEAQ.

The chain couples TRBV7-2 to TRBJ2-1; D call uncertain. This CDR3 is 16 amino acids long. Germline V lookup: CDR1 SGHTA, CDR2 FQGNSA. Trimming removed 2 bases at V and 0 bases at J, with 11 bases between. The CDR3 spells CASSLTGASSYNEQFF. The CDR3 coding sequence is TGTGCCAGCAGCTTAACTGGCGCTAGCTCCTACAATGAGCAGTTCTTC. Full variable domain (rest looked up from reference TRBV7-2 and TRBJ2-1): GAGVSQSPSNKVTEKGKDVELRCDPISGHTALYWYRQSLGQGLEFLIYFQGNSAPDKSGLPSDRFSAERTGGSVSTLTIQRTQQEDSAVYLCASSLTGASSYNEQFFGPGTRLTVL.

This sequence joins TRBV5-5 and TRBJ2-2, with 13 nucleotides matching TRBD2. The germline gives CDR1 SGHKS, CDR2 YYEKEE (reference sequence). CDR3 length equals 17 residues. V was clipped by 3 bases and J by 7 bases; unmatched bases: 9. The CDR3 here is CASSWGLAGPGGGELFF. The DNA of the CDR3 is TGTGCCAGCAGCTGGGGACTAGCGGGACCCGGTGGCGGGGAGCTGTTTTTT.

The chain links TRBV11-2 to TRBJ2-7; D is possibly TRBD2 (5 bases). Deletions cut 0 bases from V and 5 bases from J, with 8 bases between. Germline assignment: CDR1 SGHAT and CDR2 FQNNGV. The CDR3 is 13 residues long. The CDR3 DNA reads as TGTGCCAGCAGCTTAGATATGAGGGACGAGCAGTACTTC. Protein sequence: CASSLDMRDEQYF.

CDR3 DNA sequence: TGTGCCAGTAATCGGGACAGGGGCTCCATGAACACTGAAGCTTTCTTT. Its protein is CASNRDRGSMNTEAFF. The rearrangement links TRBV19 to TRBJ1-1, with 10 bases aligning to TRBD1. Germline V gene data show CDR1 as LNHDA and CDR2 as SQIVND (reference sequence). Trimming removed 7 bases from V and 0 bases from J; junction bases left unmatched: 8. The CDR3 is made up of 16 amino acids.

This clone has a handful of counts. The rearrangement links TRBV6-5 to TRBJ1-5; TRBD1 is a possible D gene (5 bases). Trimming removed 4 bases at V and 0 bases at J, with 10 bases between. Germline V lookup: CDR1 MNHEY, CDR2 SVGAGI. This CDR3 is built from 15 residues. CDR3 coding DNA: TGTGCCAGCAGTTTCTTGACAGATAGCAATCAGCCCCAGCATTTT. Residues: CASSFLTDSNQPQHF.

The chain uses TRBV27 and TRBJ1-5, with TRBD1 identical over 12 bases. J gave up 5 bases and V 4 bases, and 6 bases lay outside the gene matches. Germline loops: CDR1 MNHEY, CDR2 SMNVEV (reference sequence). The CDR3 runs to 16 residues. For the CDR3, the DNA is TGTGCCAGCAGTTCCTTGGGACAGGGGGCTGATCAGCCCCAGCATTTT. Its protein is CASSSLGQGADQPQHF.

V is TRBV30 and J is TRBJ2-3; TRBD1 might be the D (6 bases). V dropped 3 bases and J dropped 0 bases, with 13 bases sitting between them. Germline CDR1 GTSNPN, CDR2 SVGIG (reference sequence). This CDR3 comprises 15 residues. CDR3 in amino acids: CAWRSGTLSTDTQYF. CDR3 coding DNA: TGTGCCTGGAGATCCGGGACACTTAGCACAGATACGCAGTATTTT.